This is a list of T cell receptor beta chains from one sample in a study of shared T cell receptors in the human thymus. The data were produced by immunoSEQ multiplex PCR, yet TCRdb's version contains in-frame clones alone and is incomplete. The sample has 55,000 to 75,000 clones, roughly 96% seen once; the top ten hold around 0.035%. The sequenced sample was thymocytes. The source is a human donor. Both conserved end residues are part of each CDR3. The order of the fields is clone size, D gene, V gene, J gene, CDR3 DNA, CDR3 protein. The D gene is left open where the match is weak. Not all rows give a size; the values are once, few, many and, for expanded clones, a class.

abundance: .; d_gene: .; v_gene: TRBV6-6; j_gene: TRBJ1-5; CDR3nt: TGTGCCAGCAGTCCACAAACAAGGATCCAGCCCCAGCATTTT; CDR3aa: CASSPQTRIQPQHF
abundance: .; d_gene: TRBD1; v_gene: TRBV12-5; j_gene: TRBJ2-3; CDR3nt: TGTGCTAGTGGTTTGGCCCGGACAGGGCCCCCACACACAGATACGCAGTATTTT; CDR3aa: CASGLARTGPPHTDTQYF
abundance: .; d_gene: .; v_gene: TRBV18; j_gene: TRBJ2-7; CDR3nt: TGTGCCAGCTCACCAAAGGGGGTTTCAGGAGTCCCCCCCTGCGAGCAGTACTTC; CDR3aa: CASSPKGVSGVPPCEQYF
abundance: .; d_gene: .; v_gene: TRBV6-1; j_gene: TRBJ1-2; CDR3nt: TGTGCCAGCACGGGACCCCCGGGAGGGACCGTGGGCTACACCTTC; CDR3aa: CASTGPPGGTVGYTF
abundance: .; d_gene: TRBD1; v_gene: TRBV10-3; j_gene: TRBJ1-5; CDR3nt: TGTGCCATCAGTGAGTCGGGGGGACAGAGCCCCAATCAGCCCCAGCATTTT; CDR3aa: CAISESGGQSPNQPQHF
abundance: .; d_gene: .; v_gene: TRBV5-1; j_gene: TRBJ2-5; CDR3nt: TGCGCCAGCAGCCCCTTGCGGGGGCTACCCCAAGAGACCCAGTACTTC; CDR3aa: CASSPLRGLPQETQYF
abundance: .; d_gene: TRBD1; v_gene: TRBV5-4; j_gene: TRBJ1-3; CDR3nt: TGTGCCAGCAGCGTATGGACAGGGGGCGTTGGAAACACCATATATTTT; CDR3aa: CASSVWTGGVGNTIYF
abundance: .; d_gene: TRBD1; v_gene: TRBV4-3; j_gene: TRBJ2-2; CDR3nt: TGCGCCAGCAGCCTCAGGGGGCCGGAGCTGTTTTTT; CDR3aa: CASSLRGPELFF
abundance: .; d_gene: TRBD1; v_gene: TRBV18; j_gene: TRBJ1-5; CDR3nt: TGTGCCAGCTCACCTCAGGGGGCCGGGAATCAGCCCCAGCATTTT; CDR3aa: CASSPQGAGNQPQHF
abundance: .; d_gene: .; v_gene: TRBV7-2; j_gene: TRBJ1-1; CDR3nt: TGTGCCAGCAGCTTAGGCTGGACACTTAACACTGAAGCTTTCTTT; CDR3aa: CASSLGWTLNTEAFF
abundance: .; d_gene: TRBD1; v_gene: TRBV7-9; j_gene: TRBJ1-1; CDR3nt: TGTGCCAGCAGCTTCACCGGGACAGATAAAACTGAAGCTTTCTTT; CDR3aa: CASSFTGTDKTEAFF
abundance: .; d_gene: .; v_gene: TRBV7-6; j_gene: TRBJ2-5; CDR3nt: TGTGCCAGCAGCAAACGGGGATTGGTAGAGACCCAGTACTTC; CDR3aa: CASSKRGLVETQYF
abundance: .; d_gene: TRBD1; v_gene: TRBV11-2; j_gene: TRBJ1-4; CDR3nt: TGTGCCAGCAGCCCAACGAAGGACAGGGGTTGTGAAAAACTGTTTTTT; CDR3aa: CASSPTKDRGCEKLFF
abundance: .; d_gene: .; v_gene: TRBV11-2; j_gene: TRBJ2-7; CDR3nt: TGTGCCAGCAGCTTAAAGCGTCGGCCCCCCGACGAGCAGTACTTC; CDR3aa: CASSLKRRPPDEQYF
abundance: .; d_gene: TRBD2; v_gene: TRBV7-9; j_gene: TRBJ2-7; CDR3nt: TGTGCCAGCAGCCTCGCTGAAGGACTAGGAAACGAGCAGTACTTC; CDR3aa: CASSLAEGLGNEQYF
abundance: .; d_gene: .; v_gene: TRBV30; j_gene: TRBJ2-7; CDR3nt: TGTGCCTGGAGCGGGACACCCTACGAGCAGTACTTC; CDR3aa: CAWSGTPYEQYF
abundance: .; d_gene: .; v_gene: TRBV19; j_gene: TRBJ2-7; CDR3nt: TGTGCCAGTAGTACCCCCGACGGATTCTACGAGCAGTACTTC; CDR3aa: CASSTPDGFYEQYF
abundance: .; d_gene: TRBD1; v_gene: TRBV29-1; j_gene: TRBJ2-7; CDR3nt: TGCAGCGTCGGGACAGGGGACGCCTACGAGCAGTACTTC; CDR3aa: CSVGTGDAYEQYF
abundance: .; d_gene: TRBD1; v_gene: TRBV6-5; j_gene: TRBJ1-1; CDR3nt: TGTGCCAGCAGTTCCCGGGACAGGGGATTTACCACTGAAGCTTTCTTT; CDR3aa: CASSSRDRGFTTEAFF
abundance: .; d_gene: .; v_gene: TRBV30; j_gene: TRBJ2-2; CDR3nt: TGTGCCTGGACAGGGATAAAGCGTTGGGCCGGGGAGCTGTTTTTT; CDR3aa: CAWTGIKRWAGELFF
abundance: .; d_gene: .; v_gene: TRBV7-9; j_gene: TRBJ1-4; CDR3nt: TGTGCCAGCAGCACGATAACTGAAAAACTGTTTTTT; CDR3aa: CASSTITEKLFF
abundance: .; d_gene: .; v_gene: TRBV6-1; j_gene: TRBJ2-5; CDR3nt: TGTGCCAGCAGTTCTAACGTGGAGACCCAGTACTTC; CDR3aa: CASSSNVETQYF
abundance: once; d_gene: TRBD1; v_gene: TRBV11-2; j_gene: TRBJ1-2; CDR3nt: TGTGCCAGCAGCTTAGACCCCTCAATAACAGGGGTAAATTGTGGCTACACCTTC; CDR3aa: CASSLDPSITGVNCGYTF
abundance: few; d_gene: .; v_gene: TRBV7-2; j_gene: TRBJ1-6; CDR3nt: TGTGCCAGCAGCTTAGTATCTTCACCCGGGGACTTAAATTCACCCCTCCACTTT; CDR3aa: CASSLVSSPGDLNSPLHF
abundance: few; d_gene: .; v_gene: TRBV10-3; j_gene: TRBJ2-7; CDR3nt: TGTGCCATCAGTGGTTTTAGCGGAAAACCTCACTACGAGCAGTACTTC; CDR3aa: CAISGFSGKPHYEQYF
abundance: .; d_gene: .; v_gene: TRBV5-1; j_gene: TRBJ2-3; CDR3nt: TGCGCCAGCAGCTTGAGGGGGGTGAGCACAGATACGCAGTATTTT; CDR3aa: CASSLRGVSTDTQYF
abundance: .; d_gene: .; v_gene: TRBV5-8; j_gene: TRBJ1-1; CDR3nt: TGTGCCAGCAGGCAAGAAAGAGGGACTGAAGCTTTCTTT; CDR3aa: CASRQERGTEAFF
abundance: .; d_gene: TRBD1; v_gene: TRBV19; j_gene: TRBJ2-1; CDR3nt: TGTGCCAGTATTAGGGGGCCGTCCTACAATGAGCAGTTCTTC; CDR3aa: CASIRGPSYNEQFF
abundance: .; d_gene: .; v_gene: TRBV10-3; j_gene: TRBJ2-2; CDR3nt: TGTGCCATCAGCCAACCGGACTTGCATTTCGCCGGGGAGCTGTTTTTT; CDR3aa: CAISQPDLHFAGELFF
abundance: .; d_gene: TRBD1; v_gene: TRBV27; j_gene: TRBJ1-1; CDR3nt: TGTGCCAGCAGTTTATCCTGGACAGGTGGCACTGAAGCTTTCTTT; CDR3aa: CASSLSWTGGTEAFF
abundance: .; d_gene: TRBD1; v_gene: TRBV15; j_gene: TRBJ2-7; CDR3nt: TGTGCCACCAGCAGAGAAGACAGGGTTACCTACGAGCAGTACTTC; CDR3aa: CATSREDRVTYEQYF
abundance: .; d_gene: .; v_gene: TRBV19; j_gene: TRBJ2-2; CDR3nt: TGTGCCAGTAGTATAGGAGAGGACATGCCCGCCAGGGAGCTGTTTTTT; CDR3aa: CASSIGEDMPARELFF
abundance: few; d_gene: .; v_gene: TRBV4-3; j_gene: TRBJ2-4; CDR3nt: TGCGCCAGCAGCCAAGATGACATGGGAGATCCCAAAAACATTCAGTACTTC; CDR3aa: CASSQDDMGDPKNIQYF
abundance: few; d_gene: .; v_gene: TRBV19; j_gene: TRBJ1-2; CDR3nt: TGTGCCAGTAGTCCCCCAGGGTTATATTCGGGCTACACCTTC; CDR3aa: CASSPPGLYSGYTF
abundance: .; d_gene: .; v_gene: TRBV19; j_gene: TRBJ1-6; CDR3nt: TGTGCCAGTAGTATCGGCCAGATAAGCTCCTATAATTCACCCCTCCACTTT; CDR3aa: CASSIGQISSYNSPLHF
abundance: .; d_gene: .; v_gene: TRBV6-6; j_gene: TRBJ1-1; CDR3nt: TGTGCCAGCAGTTACTCACTGGGCCCGGGTGAAGCTTTCTTT; CDR3aa: CASSYSLGPGEAFF
abundance: .; d_gene: TRBD2; v_gene: TRBV13; j_gene: TRBJ2-7; CDR3nt: TGTGCCAGCAGCTTAGGGTCTACTAGCGCCTCCTACGAGCAGTACTTC; CDR3aa: CASSLGSTSASYEQYF
abundance: few; d_gene: .; v_gene: TRBV4-2; j_gene: TRBJ2-7; CDR3nt: TGTGCCAGCAGCCAAGAAGCGTCCGGCGCGGGAAGCTCCTACGAGCAGTACTTC; CDR3aa: CASSQEASGAGSSYEQYF
abundance: .; d_gene: .; v_gene: TRBV15; j_gene: TRBJ2-7; CDR3nt: TGTGCCACCAGCAGAGCGGGGTCCGAGCAGTACTTC; CDR3aa: CATSRAGSEQYF
abundance: .; d_gene: TRBD2; v_gene: TRBV25-1; j_gene: TRBJ2-7; CDR3nt: TGTGCCAGCAGTGAACAGACTAGCGGGGCGCCCTACGAGCAGTACTTC; CDR3aa: CASSEQTSGAPYEQYF
abundance: .; d_gene: .; v_gene: TRBV5-3; j_gene: TRBJ1-1; CDR3nt: TGTGCCAGAATTTCACCTGAAGCTTTCTTT; CDR3aa: CARISPEAFF
abundance: .; d_gene: TRBD1; v_gene: TRBV7-2; j_gene: TRBJ1-5; CDR3nt: TGTGCCAGCAGCGGGGGGACAGCCTATAGCAATCAGCCCCAGCATTTT; CDR3aa: CASSGGTAYSNQPQHF
abundance: .; d_gene: .; v_gene: TRBV4-3; j_gene: TRBJ1-2; CDR3nt: TGCGCCAGCAGCCAAGATGTGGACTACAGATTCGGCTACACCTTC; CDR3aa: CASSQDVDYRFGYTF
abundance: .; d_gene: .; v_gene: TRBV14; j_gene: TRBJ2-2; CDR3nt: TGTGCCAGCAGCCACGGGGATGGGGGGCCGGATTCTAGCACCGGGGAGCTGTTTTTT; CDR3aa: CASSHGDGGPDSSTGELFF
abundance: .; d_gene: .; v_gene: TRBV19; j_gene: TRBJ2-7; CDR3nt: TGTGCCACCCGACAAACGGGCTCCTACGAGCAGTACTTC; CDR3aa: CATRQTGSYEQYF
abundance: .; d_gene: .; v_gene: TRBV5-6; j_gene: TRBJ2-2; CDR3nt: TGTGCCAGCAGCTCAGCCGGGACACAAATAGGCACCGGGGAGCTGTTTTTT; CDR3aa: CASSSAGTQIGTGELFF
abundance: once; d_gene: TRBD2; v_gene: TRBV4-1; j_gene: TRBJ2-5; CDR3nt: TGCGCCAGCAGCCGAAACCCACTAGCGGGGGGACCTCAAGAGACCCAGTACTTC; CDR3aa: CASSRNPLAGGPQETQYF
abundance: .; d_gene: .; v_gene: TRBV4-3; j_gene: TRBJ2-3; CDR3nt: TGCGCCAGCAGCCAATTTTACAGGGAGAACACAGATACGCAGTATTTT; CDR3aa: CASSQFYRENTDTQYF
abundance: .; d_gene: .; v_gene: TRBV4-1; j_gene: TRBJ2-7; CDR3nt: TGCGCCAGCAGCCAGAGTCAACGGGAGACCTCGTACGAGCAGTACTTC; CDR3aa: CASSQSQRETSYEQYF
abundance: .; d_gene: .; v_gene: TRBV5-1; j_gene: TRBJ2-2; CDR3nt: TGCGCCAGCAGCTTGGTACCAGGGGTTTGGGATGGGACCACCGGGGAGCTGTTTTTT; CDR3aa: CASSLVPGVWDGTTGELFF
abundance: once; d_gene: .; v_gene: TRBV10-3; j_gene: TRBJ2-3; CDR3nt: TGTGCCATCAGGGGGAGCGGTGGCACAGATACGCAGTATTTT; CDR3aa: CAIRGSGGTDTQYF
abundance: .; d_gene: TRBD1; v_gene: TRBV19; j_gene: TRBJ1-4; CDR3nt: TGTGCCAGTAGTATAGGGGGACAGCCTAATGAAAAACTGTTTTTT; CDR3aa: CASSIGGQPNEKLFF
abundance: .; d_gene: .; v_gene: TRBV9; j_gene: TRBJ1-6; CDR3nt: TGTGCCAGCAGCGTAAACCAGGAGAGGGGGGTATGGAATTCACCCCTCCACTTT; CDR3aa: CASSVNQERGVWNSPLHF
abundance: .; d_gene: .; v_gene: TRBV5-5; j_gene: TRBJ1-3; CDR3nt: TGTGCCAGCAGCTTGGCCGTAGGCTCTGGAAACACCATATATTTT; CDR3aa: CASSLAVGSGNTIYF
abundance: .; d_gene: TRBD1; v_gene: TRBV6-6; j_gene: TRBJ1-1; CDR3nt: TGTGCCAGCAGTTACTCGGGACAGGGGAAGACTGAAGCTTTCTTT; CDR3aa: CASSYSGQGKTEAFF
abundance: once; d_gene: .; v_gene: TRBV12-5; j_gene: TRBJ1-2; CDR3nt: TGTGCTAGTGGCTACGACAGTGCGGGGTGGCGGGGCTACACCTTC; CDR3aa: CASGYDSAGWRGYTF
abundance: .; d_gene: .; v_gene: TRBV14; j_gene: TRBJ2-5; CDR3nt: TGTGCCAGCAGCACAGCGAGCCAAGAGACCCAGTACTTC; CDR3aa: CASSTASQETQYF
abundance: once; d_gene: .; v_gene: TRBV4-3; j_gene: TRBJ2-3; CDR3nt: TGCGCCAGCAGCGCCCTTAGAGGAGCTGATGGGGGGAGCACAGATACGCAGTATTTT; CDR3aa: CASSALRGADGGSTDTQYF